The TCR beta chain described here comes from a study of long-term antiretroviral therapy in people with HIV. Points on this clone: Its antigen is not identified.

Running of the v3.0 immunoSEQ assay took place at survey level. Sequencing used immunoSEQ multiplex PCR; TCRdb keeps in-frame clones, though not all of them. The data show 25,000 to 40,000 clones, with 97% seen just once and approximately 2% held by the top ten. Study results and limitations: It was not possible to obtain data on ART adherence, viral resistance or therapy changes.

Specimens carried about 0.9-11 million cryopreserved PBMC before DNA extraction. This CDR3 has 13 amino acids. Germline V CDR1 and CDR2: MNHEY, SVGAGI. V lost 6 bases and J 4 bases, leaving 12 bases between the germline ends. The chain is built from TRBV6-5 and TRBJ2-5; no definite D call. The sequence was obtained from a man aged 30 to 39 with HIV. The material sequenced was unsorted PBMCs, taken 7.6 years after starting antiretroviral therapy. Written as DNA, the CDR3 is TGTGCCAGCAGCGCCCGGAGAGGAGAGACCCAGTACTTC. Its translation is CASSARRGETQYF.